Below are 17 T cell receptor beta chains sequenced from a single sample in a study of T cell repertoires in cytomegalovirus infection (dated by TCRdb to between 2018 and 2021). These reads were obtained on an Illumina HiSeq 1500. TCRdb reanalyzed the raw reads on its own, using fastp at Q25 for trimming and MiXCR for clone calling, and kept in-frame beta chains. Rows matching on CDR3 protein sequence are summarized as one entry with the most common DNA and genes. The table for this sample lists hundreds of thousands of distinct CDR3 sequences; roughly 16% of them were counted only once. Clones ranked in the top ten supply 12% of the sample. The sequenced sample was PBMCs. These receptors were collected from a human donor in good health (CMV status not recorded). Some clones in this sample may be carry-over from other donors' samples.

The chain links TRBV20-1 to TRBJ2-3; no definite D call. CDR3 length: 13 amino acids. CDR1 DFQATT and CDR2 SNEGSKA come from the germline V gene (reference sequence). V lost 1 base to trimming and J lost 2 bases, with 7 bases between them. CDR3 region: CSARGQLTDTQYF. In nucleotides, the CDR3 is TGCAGTGCTAGAGGGCAGCTCACAGATACGCAGTATTTT.

V gene TRBV20-1 combines with J gene TRBJ2-4; D is perhaps TRBD1 (5 bases). CDR3 length: 13 amino acids. Germline lookup yields CDR1 DFQATT and CDR2 SNEGSKA (reference sequence). Trimming took off 8 bases at V and 0 bases at J, with 11 bases between the two ends. CDR3 sequence reads: CSRAQVAKNIQYF. The CDR3 DNA follows: TGCAGTCGAGCACAGGTAGCCAAAAACATTCAGTACTTC.

The chain has TRBV3-1 and TRBJ1-5; 8 bases fit TRBD1. CDR3 length: 16 residues. The J segment lost 5 bases and the V segment lost 8 bases, leaving 14 bases of the junction unmatched. The germline gives CDR1 LGHDT, CDR2 YNNKEL (reference sequence). The CDR3 nucleotides are TGTGCCAGCTTAAAGTGCAGGACAGGGTTAGATCAGCCCCAGCATTTT. Its translation is CASLKCRTGLDQPQHF.

The chain joins TRBV2 to TRBJ1-3; D is possibly TRBD1 (6 bases). CDR1 is SNHLY and CDR2 is FYNNEI in the germline V gene. Trimming removed 3 bases at V and 4 bases at J, with 13 bases between. The CDR3 length is 15 residues. This CDR3 reads CASSDGQGLGNTIYF. In DNA, the CDR3 is TGTGCCAGCAGTGATGGCCAGGGGCTCGGAAACACCATATATTTT.

V usage is TRBV10-3 and J usage is TRBJ2-3, with D uncertain. The CDR3 is 12 residues long. Between the trimmed V and J ends, which lost 8 bases and 2 bases, there was a span of 8 bases. The germline CDR1 and CDR2 sequences are ENHRY and SYGVKD. CDR3 amino acids: CAIARATDTQYF. Written as DNA, the CDR3 is TGTGCCATCGCGAGAGCCACAGATACGCAGTATTTT.

This clonotype occurred many times. The chain links TRBV7-2 to TRBJ2-1; 8 bases are a match to TRBD2. This CDR3 spans 16 amino acids. Germline V gene data show CDR1 as SGHTA and CDR2 as FQGNSA. Trimming at V came to 1 base and at J to 7 bases, leaving 9 bases not matched to a gene. DNA for the CDR3: TGTGCCAGCAGCTTAGGATTCGGGGGGGGAGGAAATGAGCAGTTCTTC. This sequence encodes CASSLGFGGGGNEQFF.

This clonotype appeared a few times. The chain carries TRBV19 and TRBJ1-2; 8 nucleotides align to TRBD1. V trimming: 5 bases; J trimming: 3 bases; junction bases outside the gene matches: 14. CDR3 size: 17 residues. The germline CDR1 and CDR2 sequences are LNHDA and SQIVND (reference sequence). CDR3 DNA sequence: TGTGCCAGTAGTGAATCAGGGGGCGGTTTGATGTACTATGGCTACACCTTC. It is translated as CASSESGGGLMYYGYTF.

The J gene is TRBJ1-2, the V gene TRBV29-1; D is ambiguous. CDR3 length: 13 residues. Per germline, CDR1 SQVTM and CDR2 ANQGSEA. Trimming cost V 4 bases and J 4 bases, with 13 bases left between them. The CDR3 DNA is TGCAGCGTTGGCCAGACTATGGGCTATGGCTACACCTTC. Its protein is CSVGQTMGYGYTF.

The rearrangement links TRBV28 to TRBJ2-3; 9 bases align to TRBD1. Trimming removed 4 bases from V and 0 bases from J; junction bases left unmatched: 5. This CDR3 region has 16 residues. The V gene's germline CDR1 is MDHEN and CDR2 SYDVKM. CDR3 sequence reads: CASSSLGQGSTDTQYF. The DNA of the CDR3 is TGTGCCAGCAGTTCGCTCGGACAGGGGAGCACAGATACGCAGTATTTT.

This clonotype was detected ten times or more. The chain combines TRBV11-2 with TRBJ2-7, with 8 bases identical to TRBD1. Losses at the gene ends were 5 bases for V and 4 bases for J; bases not matched to a gene: 7. CDR3 length equals 14 residues. Germline V gene sequence: CDR1 SGHAT, CDR2 FQNNGV. In DNA form, the CDR3 reads TGTGCCAGCAGCGTCCCGGGACAGGTGTACGAGCAGTACTTC. This encodes CASSVPGQVYEQYF.

The chain has TRBV10-3 and TRBJ1-6; no firm D call. The V gene lost 4 bases and the J gene lost 8 bases, with 12 bases spanning the gap. CDR1 and CDR2 from the germline V gene are ENHRY and SYGVKD. The CDR3 runs 14 residues. Here the CDR3 DNA reads TGTGCCATCAGTGTACAGTTAGCCGATTCACCCCTCCACTTT. Protein sequence: CAISVQLADSPLHF.

The sample holds a few counts of this clonotype. This chain uses TRBV27 with TRBJ1-2; 7 bases are a match to TRBD1. CDR3 size: 16 residues. The germline gives CDR1 MNHEY, CDR2 SMNVEV (reference sequence). The V segment lost 1 base and the J segment 4 bases; nucleotides outside the gene matches: 9. In DNA, the CDR3 is TGTGCCAGCAGTTTATGGGGAGGGGGCGAACCCTATGGCTACACCTTC. This sequence encodes CASSLWGGGEPYGYTF.

This clonotype was counted only a few times. CDR3 residues: CASSHNVPGQTPGTQYF. DNA for the CDR3: TGCGCCAGCAGCCACAACGTGCCGGGACAGACCCCGGGGACCCAGTACTTC. This sequence joins TRBV4-1 and TRBJ2-5; 7 nucleotides agree with TRBD1. The J segment lost 7 bases and the V segment lost 3 bases, leaving 17 bases of the junction unmatched. The CDR3 is made up of 17 amino acids. From germline, CDR1 is MGHRA and CDR2 YSYEKL.

The gene calls are TRBV7-3 and TRBJ1-6; D unresolved. The CDR3 has 14 residues. Trimming took 3 bases from V and 6 from J, leaving 9 bases between them. Germline CDR1 is SGHTA and CDR2 is FQGTGA. The CDR3 region has the DNA TGTGCCAGCAGCTTGGACGGCGGTAATTCACCCCTCCACTTT. Translated: CASSLDGGNSPLHF.

This clonotype was recorded a few times. V and J are TRBV6-5 and TRBJ1-4, with D hard to call. Germline CDR1 MNHEY, CDR2 SVGAGI. The CDR3 runs to 15 residues. The V gene lost 0 bases and the J gene lost 1 base, with 6 bases spanning the gap. The CDR3 protein is CASSYSAVTNEKLFF. CDR3 coding DNA: TGTGCCAGCAGTTACTCGGCAGTAACTAATGAAAAACTGTTTTTT.

This clonotype came up a few times. The chain has TRBV28 and TRBJ2-3; weak D call: TRBD1 (6 bases). Germline lookup yields CDR1 MDHEN and CDR2 SYDVKM. Between the trimmed V and J ends, which lost 2 bases and 4 bases, there was a span of 13 bases. This CDR3 comprises 15 residues. CDR3 sequence (DNA): TGTGCCAGCAGTTTAGACAGGATAGGGCCAGATACGCAGTATTTT. It encodes CASSLDRIGPDTQYF.

The table lists this clonotype with a few counts. The genes are TRBV15 and TRBJ2-5; no reliable D call. The V gene's germline CDR1 is LNHNV and CDR2 YYDKDF (reference sequence). This CDR3 is built from 12 residues. V was shortened by 3 bases and J by 0 bases, with 2 bases between the two germline ends. The CDR3 DNA reads TGTGCCACCAGCAGCCACCAAGAGACCCAGTACTTC. Protein: CATSSHQETQYF. Looking up the rest from reference TRBV15 and TRBJ2-5 gives the full variable domain: DAMVIQNPRYQVTQFGKPVTLSCSQTLNHNVMYWYQQKSSQAPKLLFHYYDKDFNNEADTPDNFQSRRPNTSFCFLDIRSPGLGDTAMYLCATSSHQETQYFGPGTRLLVL.